This T cell receptor (beta chain) came from a study of regulatory T cells in long-lasting Graves disease. Germline CDR1 is SEHNR and CDR2 is FQNEAQ (reference sequence). This CDR3 contains 14 residues. After removal of 10 bases from V and 5 bases from J, the junction contained 11 bases not matched to a gene. As concerns this clonotype: Antigen specificity is unknown. Without the conserved terminal phenylalanine or tryptophan, this CDR3 likely stems from a read error.

With iRepertoire HTBI primers and Arm-PCR of CDR3 regions, TCR beta libraries were built. TCRdb reanalysed the multiplex PCR reads using MiXCR and keeps one entry per CDR3 protein. Of fewer than 650,000 distinct CDR3 sequences in the sample, roughly 16% are singletons; the top ten hold 15% to 20%. Time point: newly diagnosed GD, antithyroid drugs for less than 3 months. RNA isolated from PBMCs was used to make the TCR library. Study-level results: Gene preferences differed: TRBV28, TRBJ1-2, TRBJ2-5 in persistent cases. Not thyroid tissue but only peripheral blood was studied.

These data also formed part of another study, on T cells in Graves' hyperthyroidism and ophthalmopathy. That study adds: Recently diagnosed hyperthyroidism of less than 2 months' duration affected patients aged 18 to 65.

This TCR came from a woman in her twenties or thirties with Graves disease. The chain recombines TRBV7-9 with TRBJ2-5; 9 bases are a match to TRBD1. This sample comprised peripheral blood mononuclear cells (PBMCs), obtained at new diagnosis, from a patient treated with antithyroid drugs. CDR3 DNA: TGTGCCACCTTTCTGGGACAGGGTGCGGAGACCCAGTACTTA. Amino acid sequence: CATFLGQGAETQYL.